One sample yielded the 6 T cell receptor beta chains listed below, sequenced in a study of T cell responses to AZD1222 COVID-19 vaccine. Profiling relied on immunoSEQ multiplex PCR, and the TCRdb table lists in-frame clones only, not all of them. In the table there are under 95,000 clones, approximately 87% of which are singletons. Sequencing used peripheral blood, obtained 28 days after the second AZD1222 dose. The receptors were gathered from an adult who received the AZD1222 COVID-19 vaccine.

The chain has TRBV29-1 and TRBJ1-2; D is possibly TRBD1 (5 bases). The CDR3 length is 13 residues. The V gene's germline CDR1 is SQVTM and CDR2 ANQGSEA. As DNA, the CDR3 is TGCAGTGGCGGGGCCTTGGGGGGAAATGGCTACACCTTC. Translating it yields CSGGALGGNGYTF.

The CDR3 region is CASSIEVRYGYTF. The CDR3 bases are TGTGCCAGTAGTATTGAGGTACGCTATGGCTACACCTTC. This chain links TRBV19 with TRBJ1-2; D not certain. This CDR3 comprises 13 residues. Looked up from germline, CDR1 is LNHDA and CDR2 is SQIVND (reference sequence). The germline V and J ends were trimmed by 3 bases and 4 bases, with 9 bases remaining between them.

This clone was seen a handful of times. The gene calls are TRBV6-5 and TRBJ1-1; D remains unclear. The germline V gene encodes CDR1 MNHEY and CDR2 SVGAGI. Trimming removed 5 bases from V and 1 base from J, with 14 bases in between. This CDR3 comprises 15 residues. The CDR3 coding sequence is TGTGCCAGCAGTCGGAACGGGATAGCGAACACTGAAGCTTTCTTT. Its protein product is CASSRNGIANTEAFF.

This clone is a singleton in its sample. The rearrangement uses TRBV11-1 and TRBJ2-5, with D hard to call. The germline V gene has CDR1 SGHAT and CDR2 FQDESV (reference sequence). The germline V and J ends were trimmed by 4 bases and 5 bases, with 8 bases remaining between them. CDR3 size: 12 residues. The CDR3 bases are TGTGCCAGCAGCTCCTGGCTGGAGACCCAGTACTTC. This gives the protein CASSSWLETQYF.

J is TRBJ2-7 and V is TRBV30; 7 bases align to TRBD1. Germline lookup yields CDR1 GTSNPN and CDR2 SVGIG (reference sequence). V shed 3 bases and J 4 bases; nucleotides not matched to a gene: 3. There are 12 residues in the CDR3. The CDR3 sequence: CAWSVQGYEQYF. The CDR3, as DNA: TGTGCCTGGAGCGTACAGGGGTACGAGCAGTACTTC.

The chain has TRBV9 and TRBJ1-4; 8 bases match TRBD1. After removal of 3 bases from V and 8 bases from J, the junction contained 6 bases not matched to a gene. Germline V gene sequence: CDR1 SGDLS, CDR2 YYNGEE. The CDR3 is made up of 14 amino acids. The CDR3, as DNA: TGTGCCAGCAGCGCTCAGGGGGCGGGAGAAAAACTGTTTTTT. Its translation is CASSAQGAGEKLFF.